One sample yielded the 17 T cell receptor beta chains listed below, sequenced in a study of T cells in localized non-small cell lung cancer. Assay: immunoSEQ multiplex PCR; the TCRdb copy retains only in-frame clones and omits some. Counted here are approximately 29,000 clones, over 80% occurring once; the ten biggest clones make up roughly 6.8%. The source was peripheral blood, collected before any cancer treatment. These receptors were taken from a male donor older than 55 with stage I lung adenocarcinoma.

The chain carries TRBV19 and TRBJ2-5; D uncertain. Germline V gene data show CDR1 as LNHDA and CDR2 as SQIVND (reference sequence). The CDR3 length is 12 residues. Trimming left V 4 bases short and J 4 bases short, with 7 bases between. The CDR3 sequence: CASSTTGETQYF. In DNA, the CDR3 is TGTGCCAGTAGTACCACGGGAGAGACCCAGTACTTC.

The genes are TRBV29-1 and TRBJ2-4; TRBD1 or TRBD2 may be the D gene (5 bases each). The CDR3 contains 15 residues. Germline V CDR1 and CDR2: SQVTM, ANQGSEA. The ends were cut back, 6 bases at V and 1 base at J, with 16 bases in the middle. CDR3 nucleotide sequence: TGCAGCGTCCAAGTTATGGGACGGGCCAAAAACATTCAGTACTTC. Its translation is CSVQVMGRAKNIQYF. Drawing the rest from reference TRBV29-1 and TRBJ2-4, the complete variable domain is SAVISQKPSRDICQRGTSLTIQCQVDSQVTMMFWYRQQPGQSLTLIATANQGSEATYESGFVIDKFPISRPNLTFSTLTVSNMSPEDSSIYLCSVQVMGRAKNIQYFGAGTRLSVL.

The chain recombines TRBV7-2 with TRBJ1-5; tentatively, D is TRBD1 (5 bases). V was cut by 4 bases and J by 5 bases, with 9 bases left in between. There are 13 residues in the CDR3. CDR1 SGHTA and CDR2 FQGNSA come from the germline V gene. CDR3 DNA: TGTGCCAGCAGCTCGGGGGATCATCAGCCCCAGCATTTT. Translated, it gives CASSSGDHQPQHF.

The rearrangement uses TRBV7-8 and TRBJ1-3; D is uncertain. Per germline, CDR1 SGHVS and CDR2 FQNEAQ. Between the trimmed V and J ends, which lost 0 bases and 0 bases, there was a span of 9 bases. There are 16 residues in the CDR3. CDR3 loop: CASSLASGFSGNTIYF. DNA of the CDR3: TGTGCCAGCAGCTTAGCCTCTGGGTTCTCTGGAAACACCATATATTTT.

The chain joins TRBV7-2 to TRBJ2-7; 7 nucleotides match TRBD2. The germline V gene encodes CDR1 SGHTA and CDR2 FQGNSA. V shed 0 bases, J shed 1 base, and the junction held 3 bases outside the gene matches. The CDR3 runs to 15 residues. This CDR3 reads CASSLAGGVSYEQYF. CDR3 DNA: TGTGCCAGCAGCTTAGCGGGGGGGGTATCCTACGAGCAGTACTTC.

This clone appeared once. This sequence joins TRBV2 and TRBJ1-1, with TRBD1 matching over 7 bases. With V trimmed by 5 bases and J by 4 bases, 7 bases remained unmatched. Germline V gene lookup returns CDR1 SNHLY and CDR2 FYNNEI. The CDR3 loop spans 14 amino acids. DNA of the CDR3: TGTGCCAGCAGTCGGTTACAGGGGACCACTGAAGCTTTCTTT. It translates to CASSRLQGTTEAFF.

This clone was recorded a few times. The V call is TRBV28, the J call TRBJ1-5; D is uncertain. CDR3 length: 13 residues. V was shortened by 5 bases and J by 0 bases, with 5 bases between the two germline ends. CDR1 and CDR2 (germline): MDHEN, SYDVKM. CDR3 protein: CASSGDSNQPQHF. DNA for the CDR3: TGTGCCAGCAGTGGGGATAGCAATCAGCCCCAGCATTTT.

This clone occurred once. The chain recombines TRBV6-1 with TRBJ1-5; a weak D match, TRBD1 (5 bases). CDR1 and CDR2 (germline): MNHNS, SASEGT. This CDR3 has 14 amino acids. Trimming pared 1 base from V and 2 bases from J, leaving 6 bases between. The CDR3 reads CASSEGQRNQPQHF. The CDR3 DNA reads as TGTGCCAGCAGTGAAGGACAGCGCAATCAGCCCCAGCATTTT.

CDR3 DNA: TGTGCCAGCGCACAATCGGCACCTCCGGAAGAGCAGTACTTC. Its translation is CASAQSAPPEEQYF. V usage is TRBV28 and J usage is TRBJ2-7; no clear D gene. The germline CDR1 and CDR2 sequences are MDHEN and SYDVKM. The CDR3 consists of 14 residues. The V end lost 8 bases, the J end lost 7 bases, and 21 bases lay between the germline ends. The variable domain in full, completed from reference TRBV28 and TRBJ2-7, reads DVKVTQSSRYLVKRTGEKVFLECVQDMDHENMFWYRQDPGLGLRLIYFSYDVKMKEKGDIPEGYSVSREKKERFSLILESASTNQTSMYLCASAQSAPPEEQYFGPGTRLTVT.

The V call is TRBV6-5, the J call TRBJ1-3; D perhaps matches TRBD1 (6 bases). Germline V lookup: CDR1 MNHEY, CDR2 SVGAGI. Deletions cut 4 bases from V and 2 bases from J, with 15 bases between. This CDR3 spans 16 amino acids. The CDR3 here is CASSSPKTGTGNTIYF. The CDR3 nucleotides read TGTGCCAGCAGTTCCCCCAAGACAGGAACTGGAAACACCATATATTTT.

This clone was observed a handful of times. The CDR3 region has the DNA TGTGCCAGCAGCTTAGTGGCAGGGGACGAGCAGTACTTC. Translated: CASSLVAGDEQYF. V gene TRBV11-3 combines with J gene TRBJ2-7; tentatively, D is TRBD1 (6 bases). The CDR3 totals 13 residues. The V gene's germline CDR1 is SGHNT and CDR2 YENEEA. Trimming removed 1 base at V and 5 bases at J, with 9 bases between.

The chain joins TRBV18 to TRBJ1-4, with TRBD1 identical over 7 bases. V trimming: 3 bases; J trimming: 7 bases; junction bases outside the gene matches: 8. Looked up from germline, CDR1 is KGHSH and CDR2 is LQKENI. This CDR3 is 15 amino acids long. The CDR3 loop is CASSPTGVAAEKLFF. The DNA of the CDR3 is TGTGCCAGCTCACCCACAGGGGTAGCGGCTGAAAAACTGTTTTTT.

V usage is TRBV6-6 and J usage is TRBJ2-7, with D possibly being TRBD1 (7 bases). This CDR3 has 13 amino acids. V was cut by 7 bases and J by 2 bases, with 12 bases left in between. Germline loops: CDR1 MNHNY, CDR2 SVGAGI (reference sequence). CDR3 amino acids: CASNAGQTYEQYF. The CDR3 coding sequence is TGTGCCAGCAACGCGGGACAGACCTACGAGCAGTACTTC.

V is TRBV19 and J is TRBJ2-5; TRBD2 aligns across 12 bases. The CDR3 contains 18 residues. CDR1 and CDR2 from the germline V gene are LNHDA and SQIVND (reference sequence). V lost 3 bases, J lost 1 base, and 9 bases stayed unmatched. The CDR3 coding sequence is TGTGCCAGTAGTATCGAGACTACTAGCGGGGGGACCCAAGAGACCCAGTACTTC. It is translated as CASSIETTSGGTQETQYF.

The chain uses TRBV18 and TRBJ2-1, with TRBD1 matching 10 bases. CDR3 length: 17 amino acids. V gave up 3 bases and J gave up 5 bases; unmatched junction bases: 10. CDR1 KGHSH and CDR2 LQKENI come from the germline V gene. The CDR3 reads CASSPPRTGTGDNEQFF. CDR3 nucleotide sequence: TGTGCCAGCTCACCGCCTAGGACCGGGACAGGGGACAATGAGCAGTTCTTC.

The V and J genes are TRBV29-1 and TRBJ2-2; no reliable D call. The CDR3 has 12 residues. V lost 5 bases and J 4 bases, leaving 8 bases between the germline ends. From germline, CDR1 is SQVTM and CDR2 ANQGSEA. The CDR3 nucleotides read TGCAGCGTTTCCTATATCACCGGGGAGCTGTTTTTT. This gives the protein CSVSYITGELFF.

This clone was observed a few times. This chain uses TRBV6-6 with TRBJ1-4, with D possibly matching TRBD1 (6 bases). Trimming stripped 0 bases from V and 10 bases from J, with 9 bases between. Per germline, CDR1 MNHNY and CDR2 SVGAGI (reference sequence). This CDR3 region has 13 residues. The CDR3 here is CASSYSGAGKLFF. In nucleotides, the CDR3 is TGTGCCAGCAGTTACTCGGGGGCTGGAAAACTGTTTTTT.